These 25 T cell receptor beta chains originate from one sample sequenced in a study of T-cell reconstitution after alpha-beta-depleted transplantation in children. The authors prepared the TCRbeta library with unique molecular identifiers. One entry per CDR3 protein, called by TCRdb with MiXCR from the PCR reads. Of some 340,000 distinct CDR3 sequences in the sample, approximately 10% are singletons; the top ten hold 2% to 2.5%. Here the sequenced sample was PBMCs from the stem cell graft donor, taken from the stem cell graft. The receptors were gathered from a human donor who donated a stem cell graft to a child with acute lymphoblastic leukemia.

This clonotype occurred a few times. CDR3 DNA: TGCGCCAGCGGAGAAGCGGGAGGGCGTTACAATGAGCAGTTCTTC. Amino acids: CASGEAGGRYNEQFF. The chain carries TRBV5-1 and TRBJ2-1; TRBD2 matches 10 bases. Germline V gene sequence: CDR1 SGHRS, CDR2 YFSETQ. V shed 7 bases and J 4 bases; nucleotides not matched to a gene: 8. The CDR3 is made up of 15 amino acids.

The chain uses TRBV5-1 and TRBJ2-2; 8 nucleotides align to TRBD1. From germline, CDR1 is SGHRS and CDR2 YFSETQ. This CDR3 contains 16 residues. V was clipped by 4 bases and J by 1 base; unmatched bases: 6. The CDR3, as DNA: TGCGCCAGCAGCGACGCAGGGGGCTGGAACACCGGGGAGCTGTTTTTT. This codes for CASSDAGGWNTGELFF.

In its sample, this clonotype was seen a few times. V usage is TRBV11-1 and J usage is TRBJ2-1; 13 bases map to TRBD2. Germline trimming cut 0 bases from V and 2 bases from J; bases unmatched to any gene: 13. The CDR3 consists of 21 residues. Germline V gene lookup returns CDR1 SGHAT and CDR2 FQDESV (reference sequence). As DNA, the CDR3 is TGTGCCAGCAGCTTAGCGGTGGCGAGGACTAGCGGGAGATACCCCTACAATGAGCAGTTCTTC. Translating it yields CASSLAVARTSGRYPYNEQFF.

This clonotype has more than one count but fewer than ten. The V and J genes are TRBV11-2 and TRBJ2-1, with TRBD2 matching over 11 bases. Per germline, CDR1 SGHAT and CDR2 FQNNGV. This CDR3 region has 17 residues. The ends lost 1 base at V and 0 bases at J; junction bases unmatched: 2. For the CDR3, the DNA is TGTGCCAGCAGCTTAGTTCTAGCGGGAGGCTCCTACAATGAGCAGTTCTTC. Translation: CASSLVLAGGSYNEQFF.

This clonotype was seen a handful of times. CDR3 region: CASRLATGRGALHF. The CDR3 nucleotides read TGTGCCAGCAGATTAGCGACCGGCCGGGGGGCCCTCCACTTT. V gene TRBV27 combines with J gene TRBJ1-6; D is possibly TRBD1 (5 bases). CDR3 length: 14 amino acids. From germline, CDR1 is MNHEY and CDR2 SMNVEV (reference sequence). The V and J ends lost 6 bases and 14 bases respectively, with 20 bases between them.

The chain couples TRBV5-1 to TRBJ2-5, with D possibly TRBD2 on 5 matching bases. Germline assignment: CDR1 SGHRS and CDR2 YFSETQ. Trimming cost V 1 base and J 3 bases, with 13 bases left between them. The CDR3 has 15 amino acids. In nucleotides, the CDR3 is TGCGCCAGCAGCTTGAACGGGATTGGGGAAGAGACCCAGTACTTC. This sequence encodes CASSLNGIGEETQYF.

There are many counts of this clonotype. The chain joins TRBV11-2 to TRBJ2-1; either TRBD1 or TRBD2 may supply D (5 bases each). Germline V gene data show CDR1 as SGHAT and CDR2 as FQNNGV. The CDR3 sequence is 20 residues long. The germline V and J ends were trimmed by 7 bases and 4 bases, with 32 bases remaining between them. CDR3 loop: CASTLLIGAGSGYAYNEQFF. In DNA form, the CDR3 reads TGTGCCAGCACCCTATTAATAGGGGCGGGTTCGGGATATGCGTACAATGAGCAGTTCTTC.

This clonotype was seen a few times. The rearrangement links TRBV15 to TRBJ2-7, with D uncertain. Looked up from germline, CDR1 is LNHNV and CDR2 is YYDKDF (reference sequence). This CDR3 is 13 amino acids long. V dropped 0 bases and J dropped 5 bases, with 8 bases sitting between them. CDR3 DNA: TGTGCCACCAGCAGAGATTGGAGCAACGAGCAGTACTTC. It yields the protein CATSRDWSNEQYF.

This clonotype came up many times. The chain carries TRBV7-8 and TRBJ2-1, with unresolved D. The CDR3 totals 16 residues. Germline V gene sequence: CDR1 SGHVS, CDR2 FQNEAQ. V lost 5 bases, J lost 3 bases, and 17 bases lay in between. In DNA, the CDR3 is TGTGCCAGCAGCCGCCTCCTATACCCAATCTACAATGAGCAGTTCTTC. This codes for CASSRLLYPIYNEQFF.

V is TRBV19 and J is TRBJ2-3; weak D call: TRBD2 (5 bases). Looked up from germline, CDR1 is LNHDA and CDR2 is SQIVND (reference sequence). This CDR3 has 13 residues. Trimming took 3 bases from V and 2 from J, leaving 6 bases between them. The CDR3 here is CASSIGNTDTQYF. In DNA, the CDR3 is TGTGCCAGTAGTATCGGGAACACAGATACGCAGTATTTT.

This clonotype was recorded a few times. This chain links TRBV19 with TRBJ2-7, with D maybe TRBD1 (6 bases). Germline assignment: CDR1 LNHDA and CDR2 SQIVND (reference sequence). V gave up 6 bases and J gave up 6 bases, with 15 bases separating them. The CDR3 is made up of 13 amino acids. In DNA form, the CDR3 reads TGTGCCAGTAGCGATCGACAGGTTTCCGAGCAGTACTTC. Residues: CASSDRQVSEQYF.

This clonotype was detected a few times. The chain has TRBV5-5 and TRBJ2-7, with TRBD1 matching 7 bases. CDR3 length: 17 amino acids. J lost 4 bases, V lost 3 bases, and 16 bases had no gene match. In germline, CDR1 is SGHKS, CDR2 YYEKEE (reference sequence). The CDR3 region is CASSSLEGDRVFYEQYF. CDR3 sequence (DNA): TGTGCCAGCAGCTCCCTTGAAGGGGACAGAGTCTTTTACGAGCAGTACTTC.

This clonotype was seen at least ten times. This chain uses TRBV5-1 with TRBJ2-2, with a weak D call TRBD2 (6 bases). Looked up from germline, CDR1 is SGHRS and CDR2 is YFSETQ. CDR3 length equals 16 residues. Trimming took 0 bases from V and 4 from J, leaving 13 bases between them. As DNA, the CDR3 is TGCGCCAGCAGCTTGGAGGTGGGAGGACGCACCGGGGAGCTGTTTTTT. Amino acid sequence: CASSLEVGGRTGELFF.

V is TRBV20-1 and J is TRBJ2-5, with a weak D call TRBD2 (5 bases). Trimming stripped 4 bases from V and 6 bases from J, with 18 bases between. CDR1 DFQATT and CDR2 SNEGSKA come from the germline V gene (reference sequence). The CDR3 sequence is 14 residues long. The CDR3 nucleotides are TGCAGTGCTACTCCTCCGGGGAGCGGAAAGACCCAGTACTTC. Residues: CSATPPGSGKTQYF.

The J gene is TRBJ1-2, the V gene TRBV11-2, with no clear D. V was clipped by 1 base and J by 6 bases, with 9 bases between them. The CDR3 has 13 amino acids. The germline CDR1 and CDR2 sequences are SGHAT and FQNNGV. CDR3: CASSLVRRNGYTF. CDR3 bases: TGTGCCAGCAGCTTAGTGAGGCGGAATGGCTACACCTTC.

V is TRBV20-1 and J is TRBJ1-2, with D possibly TRBD1 on 5 matching bases. Germline CDR1 and CDR2: DFQATT and SNEGSKA (reference sequence). CDR3 length: 13 residues. Trimming removed 3 bases from V and 8 bases from J, with 16 bases in between. CDR3 region: CSARGTRDFGYTF. In DNA form, the CDR3 reads TGCAGTGCTAGGGGAACCCGGGACTTCGGCTACACCTTC.

In its sample, this clonotype was seen a few times. J is TRBJ2-1 and V is TRBV20-1, with 10 positions matching TRBD2. CDR3 length equals 14 residues. V trimming: 1 base; J trimming: 6 bases; junction bases outside the gene matches: 3. The germline V gene encodes CDR1 DFQATT and CDR2 SNEGSKA (reference sequence). The chain's CDR3 is CSARGLAGANEQFF. DNA of the CDR3: TGCAGTGCTAGAGGGCTAGCGGGAGCCAATGAGCAGTTCTTC.

This clonotype came up a few times. This chain joins TRBV29-1 and TRBJ2-1; tentatively, D is TRBD2 (5 bases). This CDR3 is 13 amino acids long. With 7 bases removed from V and 8 bases from J, the gap between germline ends came to 18 bases. CDR1 is SQVTM, CDR2 ANQGSEA, per germline. Here the CDR3 DNA reads TGCAGCGCCTCGAGGGCTTTAGGCCATGAGCAGTTCTTC. Translated, it gives CSASRALGHEQFF.

V usage is TRBV20-1 and J usage is TRBJ2-1; the match to TRBD1 covers 9 bases. V shed 4 bases and J 7 bases; nucleotides not matched to a gene: 5. Germline loops: CDR1 DFQATT, CDR2 SNEGSKA (reference sequence). There are 13 residues in the CDR3. The CDR3 DNA sequence: TGCAGTGCTACCGGGACAGGGCCGAATGAGCAGTTCTTC. This codes for CSATGTGPNEQFF.

This clonotype showed up just a few times. The V call is TRBV15, the J call TRBJ1-5; D call uncertain. Germline CDR1 and CDR2: LNHNV and YYDKDF (reference sequence). The CDR3 is 12 residues long. V was shortened by 0 bases and J by 5 bases, with 2 bases between the two germline ends. In nucleotides, the CDR3 is TGTGCCACCAGCAGAGATGATCAGCCCCAGCATTTT. It encodes CATSRDDQPQHF. The full variable domain, in which reference TRBV15 and TRBJ1-5 provide the parts outside the CDR3, is DAMVIQNPRYQVTQFGKPVTLSCSQTLNHNVMYWYQQKSSQAPKLLFHYYDKDFNNEADTPDNFQSRRPNTSFCFLDIRSPGLGDTAMYLCATSRDDQPQHFGDGTRLSIL.

This clonotype was found a few times. This chain links TRBV27 with TRBJ2-1; the match to TRBD2 covers 11 bases. With 2 bases clipped from V and 2 bases from J, the junction kept 8 bases outside the gene matches. CDR3 length: 18 residues. CDR1 is MNHEY and CDR2 is SMNVEV in the germline V gene (reference sequence). For the CDR3, the DNA is TGTGCCAGCAGTTTACGTCTAGCGGGAGGTGGGCCCTACAATGAGCAGTTCTTC. This translates into CASSLRLAGGGPYNEQFF.

The chain carries TRBV7-6 and TRBJ2-7; TRBD2 agrees at 14 bases. V shed 5 bases and J 5 bases; nucleotides not matched to a gene: 23. The CDR3 consists of 21 residues. Germline CDR1 SGHVS, CDR2 FNYEAQ. CDR3 in DNA: TGTGCCAGCAGCCTCCCCCGGGGGGGGGAATGGACTAGCGGGAGGTTCCACGAGCAGTACTTC. Translation gives CASSLPRGGEWTSGRFHEQYF.

This clonotype has ten or more counts. The chain joins TRBV5-1 to TRBJ2-5; D call uncertain. Looked up from germline, CDR1 is SGHRS and CDR2 is YFSETQ. This CDR3 is built from 13 residues. Trimming cost V 7 bases and J 0 bases, with 10 bases left between them. CDR3 amino acids: CASRGSYQETQYF. DNA for the CDR3: TGCGCCAGCCGTGGTAGCTACCAAGAGACCCAGTACTTC.

This clonotype showed up many times. J is TRBJ2-7 and V is TRBV29-1, with 9 bases aligning to TRBD1. The length of the CDR3 is 14 residues. The junction had 8 bases not matched to a gene; V was cut back by 7 bases and J by 1 base. The germline CDR1 and CDR2 sequences are SQVTM and ANQGSEA. In DNA, the CDR3 is TGCAGCGCTTATTCCGGGACAGGGTCCTACGAGCAGTACTTC. As protein: CSAYSGTGSYEQYF.

This clonotype was seen a handful of times. This rearrangement joins TRBV7-2 to TRBJ2-1, with D uncertain. The V end was cut by 6 bases, the J end by 5 bases, with 17 bases between. There are 15 residues in the CDR3. CDR1 and CDR2 from the germline V gene are SGHTA and FQGNSA. CDR3 region: CASSMDPTPDNEQFF. The CDR3 coding sequence is TGTGCCAGCAGTATGGACCCAACCCCTGACAATGAGCAGTTCTTC.